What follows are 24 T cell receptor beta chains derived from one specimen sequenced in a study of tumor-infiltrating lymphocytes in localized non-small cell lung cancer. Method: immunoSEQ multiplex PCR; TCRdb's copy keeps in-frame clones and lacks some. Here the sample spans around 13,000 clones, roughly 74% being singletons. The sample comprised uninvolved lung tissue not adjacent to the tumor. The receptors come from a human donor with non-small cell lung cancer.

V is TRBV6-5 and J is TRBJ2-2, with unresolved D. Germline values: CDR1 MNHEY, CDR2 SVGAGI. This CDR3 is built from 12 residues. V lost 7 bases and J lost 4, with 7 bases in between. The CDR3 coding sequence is TGTGCCAGCAAGGTCCTCACCGGGGAGCTGTTTTTT. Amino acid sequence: CASKVLTGELFF.

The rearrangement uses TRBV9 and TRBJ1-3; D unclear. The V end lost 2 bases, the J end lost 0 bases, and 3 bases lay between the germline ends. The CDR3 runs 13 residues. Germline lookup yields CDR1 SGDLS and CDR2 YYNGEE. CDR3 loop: CASSVPSGNTIYF. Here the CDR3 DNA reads TGTGCCAGCAGCGTCCCCTCTGGAAACACCATATATTTT.

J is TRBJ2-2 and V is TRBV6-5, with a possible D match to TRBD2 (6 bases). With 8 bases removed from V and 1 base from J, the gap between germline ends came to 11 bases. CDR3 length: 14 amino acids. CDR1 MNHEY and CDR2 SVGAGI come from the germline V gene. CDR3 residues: CASSPGVNTGELFF. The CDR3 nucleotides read TGTGCCAGCTCCCCGGGGGTGAACACCGGGGAGCTGTTTTTT.

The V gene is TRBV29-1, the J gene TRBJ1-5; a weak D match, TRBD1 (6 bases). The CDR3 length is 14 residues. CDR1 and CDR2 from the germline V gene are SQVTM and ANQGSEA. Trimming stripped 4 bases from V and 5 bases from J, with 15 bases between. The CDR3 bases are TGCAGCGTTGCCGAGGGGGGTTGGGATCAGCCCCAGCATTTT. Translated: CSVAEGGWDQPQHF.

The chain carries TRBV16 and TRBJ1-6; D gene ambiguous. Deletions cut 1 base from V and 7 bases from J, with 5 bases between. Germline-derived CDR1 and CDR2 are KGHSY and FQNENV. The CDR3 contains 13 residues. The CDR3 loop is CASSQLGNSPLHF. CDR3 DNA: TGTGCCAGCAGCCAATTGGGGAATTCACCCCTCCACTTT.

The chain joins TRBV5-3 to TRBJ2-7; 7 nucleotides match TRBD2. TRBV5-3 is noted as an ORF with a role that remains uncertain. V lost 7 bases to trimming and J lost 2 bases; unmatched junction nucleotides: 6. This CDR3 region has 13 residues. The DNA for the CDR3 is TGTGCCAGAGGCGGGGGTAAGCCCTACGAGCAGTACTTC. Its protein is CARGGGKPYEQYF.

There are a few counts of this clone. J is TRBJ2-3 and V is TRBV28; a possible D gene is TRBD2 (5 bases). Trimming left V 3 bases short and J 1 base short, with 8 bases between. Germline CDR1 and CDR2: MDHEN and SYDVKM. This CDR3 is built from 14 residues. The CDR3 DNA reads TGTGCCAGCAGTTTCCTTAGCGGCACAGATACGCAGTATTTT. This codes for CASSFLSGTDTQYF.

The CDR3 region is CASSPGRELEAFF. The CDR3 DNA sequence: TGTGCCAGCAGCCCCGGCCGAGAGTTGGAAGCTTTCTTT. This sequence joins TRBV7-2 and TRBJ1-1; D gene unclear. Per germline, CDR1 SGHTA and CDR2 FQGNSA. Trimming took 5 bases from V and 8 from J, leaving 15 bases between them. There are 13 residues in the CDR3.

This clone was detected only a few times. The CDR3, as DNA: TGCGCCAGCAGCCGGGAGGGGACAGGGGGTGCCTATGGCTACACCTTC. Encoded protein: CASSREGTGGAYGYTF. V usage is TRBV5-1 and J usage is TRBJ1-2; 11 bases fit TRBD1. The CDR3 contains 16 residues. The ends lost 4 bases at V and 4 bases at J; junction bases unmatched: 9. Germline values: CDR1 SGHRS, CDR2 YFSETQ.

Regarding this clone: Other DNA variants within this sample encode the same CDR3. The CDR3 DNA reads as TGTGCCAGTAGTATCCGACAGGGGAATGAAAAACTGTTTTTT. Translating it yields CASSIRQGNEKLFF. The J gene is TRBJ1-4, the V gene TRBV19, with TRBD1 matching 8 bases. Germline V CDR1 and CDR2: LNHDA, SQIVND (reference sequence). The junction had 2 bases not matched to a gene; V was cut back by 3 bases and J by 5 bases. This CDR3 has 14 amino acids.

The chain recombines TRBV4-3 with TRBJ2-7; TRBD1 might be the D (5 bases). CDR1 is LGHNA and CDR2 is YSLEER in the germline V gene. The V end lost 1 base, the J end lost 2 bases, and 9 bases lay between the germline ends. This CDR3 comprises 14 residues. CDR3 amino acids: CASSQVAGPYEQYF. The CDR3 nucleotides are TGCGCCAGCAGCCAAGTGGCAGGGCCCTACGAGCAGTACTTC.

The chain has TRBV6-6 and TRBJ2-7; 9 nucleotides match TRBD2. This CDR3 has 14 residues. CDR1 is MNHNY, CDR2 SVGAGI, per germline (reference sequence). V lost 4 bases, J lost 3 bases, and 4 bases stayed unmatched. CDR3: CASSSAGGFYEQYF. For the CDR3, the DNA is TGTGCCAGCAGTTCAGCGGGAGGATTCTACGAGCAGTACTTC.

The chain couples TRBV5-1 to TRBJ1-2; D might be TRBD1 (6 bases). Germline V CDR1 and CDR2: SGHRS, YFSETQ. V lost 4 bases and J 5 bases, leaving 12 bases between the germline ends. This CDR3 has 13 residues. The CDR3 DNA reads TGCGCCAGCAGCCCCTTTACAGGGTATGGCTACACCTTC. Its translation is CASSPFTGYGYTF.

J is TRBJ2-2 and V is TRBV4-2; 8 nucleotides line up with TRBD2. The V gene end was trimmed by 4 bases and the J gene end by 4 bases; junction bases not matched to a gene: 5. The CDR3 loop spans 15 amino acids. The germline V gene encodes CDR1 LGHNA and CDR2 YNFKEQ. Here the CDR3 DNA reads TGTGCCAGCAGCCGGGGACTAGGCAGCACCGGGGAGCTGTTTTTT. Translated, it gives CASSRGLGSTGELFF.

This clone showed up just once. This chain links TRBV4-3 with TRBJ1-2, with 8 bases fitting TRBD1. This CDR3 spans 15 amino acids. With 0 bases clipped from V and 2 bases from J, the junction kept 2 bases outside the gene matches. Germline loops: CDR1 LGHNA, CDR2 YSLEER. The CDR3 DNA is TGCGCCAGCAGCCAAGAAGACAGGGGAAACTATGGCTACACCTTC. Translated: CASSQEDRGNYGYTF.

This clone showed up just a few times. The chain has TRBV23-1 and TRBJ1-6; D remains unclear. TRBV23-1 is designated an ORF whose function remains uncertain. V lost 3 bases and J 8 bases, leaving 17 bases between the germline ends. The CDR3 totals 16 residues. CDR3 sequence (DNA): TGCGCCAGCAGTCACATTAACCGAGACTCCGATTCACCCCTCCACTTT. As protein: CASSHINRDSDSPLHF.

CDR3: CASTFRTGANVLTF. Here the CDR3 DNA reads TGTGCCAGTACCTTCCGCACTGGGGCCAACGTCCTGACTTTC. The chain combines TRBV19 with TRBJ2-6; no reliable D call. The V end lost 7 bases, the J end lost 2 bases, and 9 bases lay between the germline ends. Germline V CDR1 and CDR2: LNHDA, SQIVND (reference sequence). CDR3 size: 14 residues.

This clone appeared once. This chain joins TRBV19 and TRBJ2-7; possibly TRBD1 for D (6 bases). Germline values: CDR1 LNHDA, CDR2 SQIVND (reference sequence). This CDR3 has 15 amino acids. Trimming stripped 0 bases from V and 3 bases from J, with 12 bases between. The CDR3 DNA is TGTGCCAGTAGTATAGACAGGGGATCAGGCTACGAGCAGTACTTC. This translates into CASSIDRGSGYEQYF.

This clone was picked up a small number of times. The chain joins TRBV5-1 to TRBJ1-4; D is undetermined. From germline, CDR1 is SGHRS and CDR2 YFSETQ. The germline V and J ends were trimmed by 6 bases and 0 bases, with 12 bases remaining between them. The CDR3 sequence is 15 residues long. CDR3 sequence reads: CASTGSGATNEKLFF. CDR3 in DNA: TGCGCCAGCACGGGATCGGGTGCAACTAATGAAAAACTGTTTTTT.

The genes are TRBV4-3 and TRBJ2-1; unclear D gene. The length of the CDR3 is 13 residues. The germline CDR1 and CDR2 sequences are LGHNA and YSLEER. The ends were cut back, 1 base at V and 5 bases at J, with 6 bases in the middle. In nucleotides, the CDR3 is TGCGCCAGCAGCCAAGGTCGCCACAATGAGCAGTTCTTC. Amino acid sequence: CASSQGRHNEQFF.

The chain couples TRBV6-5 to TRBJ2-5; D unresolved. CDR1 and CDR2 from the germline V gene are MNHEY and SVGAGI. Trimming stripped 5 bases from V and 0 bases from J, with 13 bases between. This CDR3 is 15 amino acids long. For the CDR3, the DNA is TGTGCCAGCAGTCCAACCGACACGAACCAAGAGACCCAGTACTTC. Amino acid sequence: CASSPTDTNQETQYF.

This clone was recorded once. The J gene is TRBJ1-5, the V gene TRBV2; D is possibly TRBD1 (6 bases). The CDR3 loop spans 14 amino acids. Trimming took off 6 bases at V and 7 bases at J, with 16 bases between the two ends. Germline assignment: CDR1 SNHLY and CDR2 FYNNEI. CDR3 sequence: CASRRGGVKQPQHF. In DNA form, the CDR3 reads TGTGCCAGCAGGCGCGGGGGCGTAAAACAGCCCCAGCATTTT. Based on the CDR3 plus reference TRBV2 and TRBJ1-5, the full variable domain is EPEVTQTPSHQVTQMGQEVILRCVPISNHLYFYWYRQILGQKVEFLVSFYNNEISEKSEIFDDQFSVERPDGSNFTLKIRSTKLEDSAMYFCASRRGGVKQPQHFGDGTRLSIL.

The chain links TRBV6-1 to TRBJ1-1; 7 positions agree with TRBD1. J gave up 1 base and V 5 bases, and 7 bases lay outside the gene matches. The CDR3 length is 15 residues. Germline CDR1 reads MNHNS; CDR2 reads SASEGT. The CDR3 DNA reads TGTGCCAGCAGTAAACAGGGGTGGGCGAACACTGAAGCTTTCTTT. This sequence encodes CASSKQGWANTEAFF.

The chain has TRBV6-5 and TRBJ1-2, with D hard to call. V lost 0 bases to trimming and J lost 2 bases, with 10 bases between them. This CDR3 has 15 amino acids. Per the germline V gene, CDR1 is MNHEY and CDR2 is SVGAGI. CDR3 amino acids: CASSYSSGSNYGYTF. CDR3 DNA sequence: TGTGCCAGCAGTTACTCCTCGGGTTCGAACTATGGCTACACCTTC.